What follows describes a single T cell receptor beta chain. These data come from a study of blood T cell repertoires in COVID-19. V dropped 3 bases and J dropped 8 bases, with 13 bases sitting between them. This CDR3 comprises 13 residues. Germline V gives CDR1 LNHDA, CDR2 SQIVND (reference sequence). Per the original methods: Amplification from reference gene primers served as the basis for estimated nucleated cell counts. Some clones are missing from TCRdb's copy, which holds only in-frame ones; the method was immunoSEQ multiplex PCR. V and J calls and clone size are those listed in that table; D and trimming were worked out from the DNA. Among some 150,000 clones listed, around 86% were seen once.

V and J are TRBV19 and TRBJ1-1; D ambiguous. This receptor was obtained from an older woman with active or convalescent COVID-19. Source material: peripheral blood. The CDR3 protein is CASSMTGDLEAFF. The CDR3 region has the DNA TGTGCCAGTAGTATGACGGGTGACTTAGAAGCTTTCTTT.